One sample yielded the 12 T cell receptor beta chains listed below, sequenced in a study of control samples from healthy donors and cancer patients. Repertoires were generated with immunoSEQ multiplex PCR, while TCRdb's copy carries only in-frame clones and drops some. This repertoire shows 90,000 to 140,000 clones, about four fifths found once; its top ten account for less than 15%. Sequences were obtained from blood. The receptors derive from a woman in her forties or fifties in good health.

The V call is TRBV25-1, the J call TRBJ1-1, with D unresolved. The CDR3 loop spans 15 amino acids. The V gene's germline CDR1 is MGHDK and CDR2 SYGVNS. Trimming pared 2 bases from V and 0 bases from J, leaving 10 bases between. The CDR3 DNA reads TGTGCCAGCAGTGAAGTGGCAGGACTGAACACTGAAGCTTTCTTT. The encoded protein is CASSEVAGLNTEAFF.

This clone was observed at least ten times. V and J are TRBV12-5 and TRBJ2-7, with TRBD2 matching 10 bases. This CDR3 is 17 amino acids long. Germline V gene data show CDR1 as LGHNT and CDR2 as FRNRAP. Trimming cost V 5 bases and J 6 bases; bases outside gene matches: 16. The CDR3 DNA is TGTGCTAGTGGTCCACGCCCTGGGACTAGCGTTCTACTCGAGCAGTACTTC. It is translated as CASGPRPGTSVLLEQYF. Looking up the rest from reference TRBV12-5 and TRBJ2-7 gives the full variable domain: DARVTQTPRHKVTEMGQEVTMRCQPILGHNTVFWYRQTMMQGLELLAYFRNRAPLDDSGMPKDRFSAEMPDATLATLKIQPSEPRDSAVYFCASGPRPGTSVLLEQYFGPGTRLTVT.

The chain couples TRBV11-2 to TRBJ2-7; 11 bases agree with TRBD1. The germline V gene encodes CDR1 SGHAT and CDR2 FQNNGV. V lost 5 bases and J lost 4; bases outside the gene matches: 4. CDR3 size: 14 residues. CDR3 DNA sequence: TGTGCCAGCAGCCCCGGGACAGGGGGATACGAGCAGTACTTC. Translation: CASSPGTGGYEQYF.

The V call is TRBV5-3, the J call TRBJ1-4, with 9 bases matching TRBD1. TRBV5-3 is reported as an ORF; its role is uncertain. This CDR3 spans 16 amino acids. V lost 4 bases, J lost 4 bases, and 8 bases stayed unmatched. CDR3 region: CARSPLDRGDNEKLFF. In DNA, the CDR3 is TGTGCCAGAAGCCCCCTGGACAGGGGAGATAATGAAAAACTGTTTTTT.

V and J are TRBV5-6 and TRBJ2-1, with 13 bases identical to TRBD2. This CDR3 has 15 residues. V shed 4 bases, J shed 6 bases, and the junction held 4 bases outside the gene matches. Per the germline V gene, CDR1 is SGHDT and CDR2 is YYEEEE. For the CDR3, the DNA is TGTGCCAGCAGCCCTGGACTAGCGGGAGTCAATGAGCAGTTCTTC. Translating it yields CASSPGLAGVNEQFF.

This sequence joins TRBV12-3 or TRBV12-4 and TRBJ2-5; D perhaps matches TRBD2 (7 bases). The CDR3 totals 13 residues. Trimming pared 6 bases from V and 0 bases from J, leaving 8 bases between. The CDR3: CASRGGHQETQYF. CDR3 coding DNA: TGTGCCAGCAGGGGGGGGCACCAAGAGACCCAGTACTTC.

The chain couples TRBV3-1 (or the pseudogene TRBV3-2) to TRBJ2-3; the D is unclear. Germline CDR1 LGHDT, CDR2 YNNKEL (reference sequence). CDR3 length equals 17 residues. V lost 3 bases, J lost 10 bases, and 26 bases lay in between. CDR3 bases: TGTGCCAGCAGCCAGGACCCCAGTAAGATACGCAGGATTTCGCAGTATTTT. It codes for CASSQDPSKIRRISQYF.

CDR3 nucleotide sequence: TGTGCCAGCAGACAGGTAAACACTGAAGCTTTCTTT. Its protein is CASRQVNTEAFF. The V call is TRBV12-3 or TRBV12-4, the J call TRBJ1-1, with D perhaps matching TRBD1 (5 bases). The CDR3 has 12 amino acids. V was shortened by 6 bases and J by 2 bases, with 7 bases between the two germline ends.

The chain links TRBV11-3 to TRBJ1-6; tentative D call: TRBD1 (6 bases). V lost 5 bases and J 8 bases, leaving 7 bases between the germline ends. The CDR3 loop spans 12 amino acids. Germline V lookup: CDR1 SGHNT, CDR2 YENEEA. The CDR3 sequence is CASSPGDSPLHF. CDR3 nucleotides: TGTGCCAGCAGCCCAGGGGATTCACCCCTCCACTTT.

In this sample, this clone turned up once. J is TRBJ1-3 and V is TRBV15, with 10 bases aligning to TRBD1. With 1 base clipped from V and 4 bases from J, the junction kept 1 base outside the gene matches. CDR1 LNHNV and CDR2 YYDKDF come from the germline V gene (reference sequence). This CDR3 comprises 15 residues. In DNA, the CDR3 is TGTGCCACCAGCAGAGGGACAGGGGGAGGAAACACCATATATTTT. Translated, it gives CATSRGTGGGNTIYF.

A note on this clone: Other nucleotide sequences in the sample specify the same CDR3. The chain couples TRBV9 to TRBJ1-2, with D unresolved. This CDR3 region has 13 residues. CDR1 is SGDLS and CDR2 is YYNGEE in the germline V gene. The V end lost 0 bases, the J end lost 5 bases, and 8 bases lay between the germline ends. Written as DNA, the CDR3 is TGTGCCAGCAGCGTAGAAGGCCATTATGGCTACACCTTC. Its translation: CASSVEGHYGYTF.

This chain connects TRBV18 to TRBJ2-5; 7 positions agree with TRBD2. The CDR3 runs to 14 residues. Germline V gene data show CDR1 as KGHSH and CDR2 as LQKENI. Unmatched junction bases numbered 4, after V lost 4 bases and J lost 2 bases. Written as DNA, the CDR3 is TGTGCCAGCTCACAACGGACTAGGCAAGAGACCCAGTACTTC. It specifies CASSQRTRQETQYF. The full variable domain, completed using reference TRBV18 and TRBJ2-5, is NAGVMQNPRHLVRRRGQEARLRCSPMKGHSHVYWYRQLPEEGLKFMVYLQKENIIDESGMPKERFSAEFPKEGPSILRIQQVVRGDSAAYFCASSQRTRQETQYFGPGTRLLVL.